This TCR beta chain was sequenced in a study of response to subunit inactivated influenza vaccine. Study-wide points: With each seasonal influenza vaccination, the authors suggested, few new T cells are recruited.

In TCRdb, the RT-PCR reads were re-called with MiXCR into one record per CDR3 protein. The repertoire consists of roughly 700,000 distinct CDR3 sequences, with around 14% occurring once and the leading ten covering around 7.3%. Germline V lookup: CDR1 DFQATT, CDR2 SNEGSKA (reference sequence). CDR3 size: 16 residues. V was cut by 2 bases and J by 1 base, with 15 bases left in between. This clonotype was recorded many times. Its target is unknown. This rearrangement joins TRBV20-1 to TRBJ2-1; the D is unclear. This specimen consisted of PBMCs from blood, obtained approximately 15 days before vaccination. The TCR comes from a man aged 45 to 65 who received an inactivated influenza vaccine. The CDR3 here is CSARPRTRRSYNEQFF. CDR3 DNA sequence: TGCAGTGCTAGACCAAGGACCCGTAGATCCTACAATGAGCAGTTCTTC.